These 27 T cell receptor beta chains originate from one sample sequenced in a study of OX40 agonist ivuxolimab in advanced cancers. Libraries came from the immunoSEQ multiplex PCR assay. TCRdb holds this immuneACCESS table with in-frame rearrangements only. Some clones are missing; in checked studies, unresolved V genes explain under half, and the rest has no known cause. For this sample there are under 85,000 clones; around 87% appear just once. The ten largest clones capture 0.2% to 0.3% of the sample. Specimen: CD4+ or CD8+ T cells sorted from blood, collected in a trial of the OX40 agonist ivuxolimab. Receptor source: an adult with an advanced solid tumor such as melanoma, head and neck, liver or kidney cancer.

The V and J genes are TRBV2 and TRBJ2-1; 9 bases align to TRBD2. Germline loops: CDR1 SNHLY, CDR2 FYNNEI. This CDR3 has 16 amino acids. With V trimmed by 6 bases and J by 6 bases, 12 bases remained unmatched. In nucleotides, the CDR3 is TGTGCCAGCAGGCAAATGTCTAGCGGGACGGGCAATGAGCAGTTCTTC. Translation: CASRQMSSGTGNEQFF.

The chain couples TRBV4-3 to TRBJ1-1, with a possible D match to TRBD1 (5 bases). V was trimmed by 5 bases and J by 2 bases, leaving 15 bases between them. The CDR3 extends over 15 amino acids. Germline lookup yields CDR1 LGHNA and CDR2 YSLEER. CDR3 coding DNA: TGCGCCAGCAGCTTGCAGGGAGATACAAACACTGAAGCTTTCTTT. Its protein is CASSLQGDTNTEAFF.

This clone was counted between two and nine times. The rearrangement links TRBV28 to TRBJ1-2; TRBD1 aligns across 8 bases. J was trimmed by 3 bases and V by 6 bases; bases with no gene match: 9. The CDR3 spans 15 residues. Looked up from germline, CDR1 is MDHEN and CDR2 is SYDVKM. In DNA, the CDR3 is TGTGCCAGCAGCCTCCCAGGACAGGGCTACTATGGCTACACCTTC. Encoded protein: CASSLPGQGYYGYTF.

The chain is built from TRBV28 and TRBJ2-1; 8 bases map to TRBD2. CDR3 size: 20 residues. The V gene's germline CDR1 is MDHEN and CDR2 SYDVKM. The V segment lost 1 base and the J segment 2 bases; nucleotides outside the gene matches: 16. In nucleotides, the CDR3 is TGTGCCAGCAGTTTATTGGGACCGATGGGGAGCGGGAGAGCCTACAATGAGCAGTTCTTC. It translates to CASSLLGPMGSGRAYNEQFF.

This chain joins TRBV29-1 and TRBJ2-5, with a weak D call TRBD2 (6 bases). V was shortened by 1 base and J by 6 bases, with 12 bases between the two germline ends. Germline values: CDR1 SQVTM, CDR2 ANQGSEA. The CDR3 is made up of 13 amino acids. For the CDR3, the DNA is TGCAGCGTTGAAGGGGGAGGCGGGAAGACCCAGTACTTC. Residues: CSVEGGGGKTQYF.

The rearrangement uses TRBV10-1 and TRBJ1-1; TRBD1 is a possible D gene (6 bases). This CDR3 contains 15 residues. V was trimmed by 2 bases and J by 1 base, leaving 11 bases between them. Germline CDR1 reads WNHNN; CDR2 reads SYGVQD (reference sequence). CDR3 loop: CASSEQPGANTEAFF. CDR3 DNA: TGCGCCAGCAGTGAGCAGCCAGGGGCGAACACTGAAGCTTTCTTT.

The rearrangement joins TRBV6-1 to TRBJ1-6; D remains unclear. This CDR3 has 14 residues. Germline lookup yields CDR1 MNHNS and CDR2 SASEGT. Trimming cost V 0 bases and J 6 bases, with 6 bases left between them. The CDR3 coding sequence is TGTGCCAGCAGTGAAGCTCCGGTTAATTCACCCCTCCACTTT. Translation gives CASSEAPVNSPLHF.

The chain joins TRBV7-2 to TRBJ2-7; 11 bases are a match to TRBD2. Trimming removed 5 bases from V and 2 bases from J; junction bases left unmatched: 2. Germline lookup yields CDR1 SGHTA and CDR2 FQGNSA. The CDR3 is made up of 14 amino acids. Here the CDR3 DNA reads TGTGCCAGCAGCGAGGGACTAGCGGCCTACGAGCAGTACTTC. Translation gives CASSEGLAAYEQYF.

The V gene is TRBV28, the J gene TRBJ2-5; 9 bases map to TRBD2. TRBJ2-7 explains the end of the DNA better; the J call may be wrong. The CDR3 totals 14 residues. CDR1 is MDHEN, CDR2 SYDVKM, per germline. This chain's CDR3 is CASRPGTSSLEQYF. CDR3 bases: TGTGCCAGCAGACCCGGGACTAGCAGTCTCGAGCAGTACTTC.

The chain employs TRBV7-7 and TRBJ2-1; D gene unclear. In germline, CDR1 is SSHAT, CDR2 FNYEAQ (reference sequence). The CDR3 extends over 13 amino acids. V was pared by 5 bases and J by 8 bases, with 13 bases between. This CDR3 is CASSPRGSYEQFF. The CDR3 DNA sequence: TGTGCCAGCAGCCCCCGTGGATCCTATGAGCAGTTCTTC.

The chain uses TRBV4-3 and TRBJ2-7; 11 positions match TRBD1. Germline V gene data show CDR1 as LGHNA and CDR2 as YSLEER. CDR3 length equals 15 residues. Trimming removed 8 bases from V and 2 bases from J; junction bases left unmatched: 8. CDR3 residues: CASGRAGQGAYEQYF. The CDR3 DNA follows: TGCGCCAGCGGGCGGGCGGGACAGGGGGCCTACGAGCAGTACTTC.

This sequence joins TRBV7-8 and TRBJ1-4; 10 nucleotides align to TRBD1. The V gene end was trimmed by 0 bases and the J gene end by 0 bases; junction bases not matched to a gene: 10. Per the germline V gene, CDR1 is SGHVS and CDR2 is FQNEAQ. The CDR3 spans 20 residues. This CDR3 is CASSLAPGQGFESTNEKLFF. The CDR3 nucleotides read TGTGCCAGCAGCTTAGCCCCGGGACAGGGGTTTGAATCAACTAATGAAAAACTGTTTTTT.

This clone was seen a few times. The J gene is TRBJ1-3, the V gene TRBV2, with D maybe TRBD1 (5 bases). Germline loops: CDR1 SNHLY, CDR2 FYNNEI. Trimming stripped 7 bases from V and 12 bases from J, with 19 bases between. This CDR3 has 13 amino acids. Written as DNA, the CDR3 is TGTGCCAGCAAGGGACCGTCGAGGCCCGACATATATTTT. Protein sequence: CASKGPSRPDIYF.

This sequence joins TRBV6-1 and TRBJ2-5; TRBD2 matches at 8 bases. The trim removed 5 bases at V and 2 bases at J, leaving 7 bases unmatched. Germline V gives CDR1 MNHNS, CDR2 SASEGT. This CDR3 spans 15 amino acids. CDR3 DNA sequence: TGTGCCAGCAGTCTGACTAGCGCTTATCAAGAGACCCAGTACTTC. Translated: CASSLTSAYQETQYF.

The chain recombines TRBV7-7 with TRBJ2-2; 8 bases align to TRBD2. Trimming took 5 bases from V and 0 from J; bases not matched to a gene: 5. CDR1 is SSHAT, CDR2 FNYEAQ, per germline (reference sequence). This CDR3 spans 16 amino acids. CDR3 residues: CASSVGRGANTGELFF. The CDR3 region has the DNA TGTGCCAGCAGCGTAGGGCGGGGGGCGAACACCGGGGAGCTGTTTTTT.

This clone occurred once. The chain carries TRBV7-9 and TRBJ1-1; D not resolved. The CDR3 is 11 residues long. V was clipped by 8 bases and J by 7 bases, with 11 bases between them. Germline V gene data show CDR1 as SEHNR and CDR2 as FQNEAQ (reference sequence). CDR3 sequence: CASLKFGEAFF. Written as DNA, the CDR3 is TGTGCCAGCTTAAAATTTGGTGAAGCTTTCTTT.

This chain uses TRBV18 with TRBJ2-1; 7 bases map to TRBD2. The V gene's germline CDR1 is KGHSH and CDR2 LQKENI. J was trimmed by 3 bases and V by 2 bases; bases with no gene match: 4. The CDR3 spans 15 residues. Here the CDR3 DNA reads TGTGCCAGCTCACCATCTGCGGGGGACTACAATGAGCAGTTCTTC. It codes for CASSPSAGDYNEQFF. Together with reference TRBV18 and TRBJ2-1, the CDR3 gives the full variable domain: NAGVMQNPRHLVRRRGQEARLRCSPMKGHSHVYWYRQLPEEGLKFMVYLQKENIIDESGMPKERFSAEFPKEGPSILRIQQVVRGDSAAYFCASSPSAGDYNEQFFGPGTRLTVL.

This clone came up a few times. The J gene is TRBJ2-7, the V gene TRBV10-2, with a possible D match to TRBD2 (5 bases). Germline CDR1 and CDR2: WSHSY and SAAADI. Trimming took 0 bases from V and 4 from J, leaving 16 bases between them. The CDR3 extends over 16 amino acids. CDR3 DNA sequence: TGCGCCAGCAGTGAGTCGTTGGAGGACCTAATTTACGAGCAGTACTTC. Protein sequence: CASSESLEDLIYEQYF.

The chain is built from TRBV6-1 and TRBJ2-7; tentatively, D is TRBD1 or TRBD2 (5 bases each). The CDR3 runs 15 residues. V was cut by 1 base and J by 3 bases, with 13 bases left in between. Germline V gene data show CDR1 as MNHNS and CDR2 as SASEGT. Here the CDR3 DNA reads TGTGCCAGCAGTGAAGAGCGGTTGGGGGTCTACGAGCAGTACTTC. It specifies CASSEERLGVYEQYF.

This sequence joins TRBV5-1 and TRBJ2-1; 13 bases are shared with TRBD2. CDR3 length: 16 residues. V was clipped by 2 bases and J by 7 bases; unmatched bases: 6. Looked up from germline, CDR1 is SGHRS and CDR2 is YFSETQ. The CDR3, as DNA: TGCGCCAGCAGCTTTTTAGGGACTAGCGGGATAAATGAGCAGTTCTTC. This translates into CASSFLGTSGINEQFF.

V usage is TRBV5-1 and J usage is TRBJ2-5; 9 bases align to TRBD2. This CDR3 has 17 amino acids. Germline CDR1 and CDR2: SGHRS and YFSETQ. The V gene end was trimmed by 4 bases and the J gene end by 1 base; junction bases not matched to a gene: 11. This CDR3 is CASSASGVAGAQETQYF. CDR3 in DNA: TGCGCCAGCAGCGCCTCGGGGGTAGCGGGGGCCCAAGAGACCCAGTACTTC. Full variable domain (outside the CDR3, taken from reference TRBV5-1 and TRBJ2-5): KAGVTQTPRYLIKTRGQQVTLSCSPISGHRSVSWYQQTPGQGLQFLFEYFSETQRNKGNFPGRFSGRQFSNSRSEMNVSTLELGDSALYLCASSASGVAGAQETQYFGPGTRLLVL.

The chain carries TRBV2 and TRBJ2-1, with D maybe TRBD1 (7 bases). Trimming cost V 3 bases and J 12 bases, with 21 bases left between them. Germline loops: CDR1 SNHLY, CDR2 FYNNEI. The CDR3 covers 15 residues. Here the CDR3 reads CASSEYNSPRGAQFF. In DNA form, the CDR3 reads TGTGCCAGCAGTGAGTACAACTCCCCCAGGGGGGCGCAGTTCTTC.

V gene TRBV5-1 combines with J gene TRBJ2-1; D perhaps matches TRBD1 (5 bases). The CDR3 consists of 13 residues. Germline values: CDR1 SGHRS, CDR2 YFSETQ. V lost 5 bases and J 5 bases, leaving 11 bases between the germline ends. CDR3 sequence: CASRDLTDNEQFF. The CDR3 nucleotides are TGCGCCAGCAGGGATTTGACAGACAATGAGCAGTTCTTC.

The chain couples TRBV6-5 to TRBJ2-7, with D maybe TRBD1 (5 bases). The germline V gene has CDR1 MNHEY and CDR2 SVGAGI. The CDR3 loop spans 14 amino acids. Deletions cut 2 bases from V and 5 bases from J, with 13 bases between. The CDR3 nucleotides are TGTGCCAGCAGTTACGGGGCAGGTGTAAACGAGCAGTACTTC. Amino acid sequence: CASSYGAGVNEQYF.

V is TRBV19 and J is TRBJ2-1; 7 bases align to TRBD2. Germline assignment: CDR1 LNHDA and CDR2 SQIVND (reference sequence). The CDR3 totals 15 residues. The V segment lost 5 bases and the J segment 2 bases; nucleotides outside the gene matches: 6. Here the CDR3 DNA reads TGTGCCAGTAGTGGGTTCGGGAGGCCCTACAATGAGCAGTTCTTC. Translated: CASSGFGRPYNEQFF.

In the case of this clone: The same CDR3 also results from other DNA sequences found in this sample. V is TRBV27 and J is TRBJ2-1; TRBD2 matches 7 bases. After removal of 4 bases from V and 7 bases from J, the junction contained 7 bases not matched to a gene. Germline assignment: CDR1 MNHEY and CDR2 SMNVEV (reference sequence). The CDR3 contains 14 residues. CDR3 residues: CASSYSGILNEQFF. DNA for the CDR3: TGTGCCAGCAGTTACAGCGGGATATTAAATGAGCAGTTCTTC.

The rearrangement uses TRBV28 and TRBJ1-2, with D uncertain. The CDR3 consists of 12 residues. Per germline, CDR1 MDHEN and CDR2 SYDVKM. Trimming shortened V by 4 bases and J by 2 bases, and 5 bases separated the two germline ends. CDR3 protein: CASSSPNYGYTF. The CDR3 DNA sequence: TGTGCCAGCAGTTCTCCCAACTATGGCTACACCTTC.